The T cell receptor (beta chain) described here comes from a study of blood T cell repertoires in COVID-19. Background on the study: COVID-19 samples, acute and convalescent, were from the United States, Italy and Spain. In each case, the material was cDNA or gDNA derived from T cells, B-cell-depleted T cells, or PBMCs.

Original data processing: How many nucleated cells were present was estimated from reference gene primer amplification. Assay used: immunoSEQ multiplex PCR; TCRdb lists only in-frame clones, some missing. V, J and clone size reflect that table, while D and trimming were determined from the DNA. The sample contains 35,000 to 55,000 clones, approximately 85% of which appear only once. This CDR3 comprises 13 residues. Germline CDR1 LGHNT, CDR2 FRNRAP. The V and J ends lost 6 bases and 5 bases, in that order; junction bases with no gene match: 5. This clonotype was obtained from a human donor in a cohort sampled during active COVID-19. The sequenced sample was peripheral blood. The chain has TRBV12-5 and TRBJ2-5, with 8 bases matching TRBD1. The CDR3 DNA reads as TGTGCTAGTGGGCAGGGGGCCGGGGAGACCCAGTACTTC. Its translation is CASGQGAGETQYF. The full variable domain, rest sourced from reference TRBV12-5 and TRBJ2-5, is DARVTQTPRHKVTEMGQEVTMRCQPILGHNTVFWYRQTMMQGLELLAYFRNRAPLDDSGMPKDRFSAEMPDATLATLKIQPSEPRDSAVYFCASGQGAGETQYFGPGTRLLVL.